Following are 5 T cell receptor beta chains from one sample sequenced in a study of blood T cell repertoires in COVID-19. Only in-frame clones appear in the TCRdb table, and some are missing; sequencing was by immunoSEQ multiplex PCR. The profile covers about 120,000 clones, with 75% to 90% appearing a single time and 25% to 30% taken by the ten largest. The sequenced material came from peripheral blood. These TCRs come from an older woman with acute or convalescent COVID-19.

Written as DNA, the CDR3 is TGTGCCAGCAGCGTGGTGGACAGTCAGAATTCACCCCTCCACTTT. Encoded protein: CASSVVDSQNSPLHF. The chain is built from TRBV9 and TRBJ1-6; the D gene is possibly TRBD1 (6 bases). CDR1 and CDR2 from the germline V gene are SGDLS and YYNGEE. This CDR3 comprises 15 residues. The germline V and J ends were trimmed by 2 bases and 7 bases, with 13 bases remaining between them. Full variable domain (missing parts from reference TRBV9 and TRBJ1-6): DSGVTQTPKHLITATGQRVTLRCSPRSGDLSVYWYQQSLDQGLQFLIQYYNGEERAKGNILERFSAQQFPDLHSELNLSSLELGDSALYFCASSVVDSQNSPLHFGNGTRLTVT.

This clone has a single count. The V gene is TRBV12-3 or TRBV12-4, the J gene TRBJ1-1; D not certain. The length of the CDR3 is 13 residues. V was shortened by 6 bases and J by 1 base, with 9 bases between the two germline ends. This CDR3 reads CASSSDKNTEAFF. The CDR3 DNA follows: TGTGCCAGCAGCTCTGACAAGAACACTGAAGCTTTCTTT.

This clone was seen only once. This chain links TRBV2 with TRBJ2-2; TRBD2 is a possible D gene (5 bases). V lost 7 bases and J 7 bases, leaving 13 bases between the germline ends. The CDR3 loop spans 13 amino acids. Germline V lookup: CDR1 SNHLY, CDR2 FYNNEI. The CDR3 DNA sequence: TGTGCCAGCACTCTCCGAGGAGGCGGGGAGCTGTTTTTT. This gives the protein CASTLRGGGELFF.

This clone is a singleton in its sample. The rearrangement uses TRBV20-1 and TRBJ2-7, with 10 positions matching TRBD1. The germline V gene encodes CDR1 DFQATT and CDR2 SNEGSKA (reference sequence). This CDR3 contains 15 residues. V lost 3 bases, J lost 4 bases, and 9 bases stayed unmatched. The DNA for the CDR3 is TGCAGTGCTAGTAAACCGGGACAGGGGCGGTACGAGCAGTACTTC. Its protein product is CSASKPGQGRYEQYF.

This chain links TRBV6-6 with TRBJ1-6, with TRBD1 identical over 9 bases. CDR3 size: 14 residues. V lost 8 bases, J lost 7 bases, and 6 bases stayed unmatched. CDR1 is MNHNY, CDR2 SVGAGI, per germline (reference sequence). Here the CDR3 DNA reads TGTGCCAGCGGCGTTGGGACAGGGAATTCACCCCTCCACTTT. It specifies CASGVGTGNSPLHF.